The clone carrying this T cell receptor beta chain has a handful of counts. Its antigen is not identified. Libraries were prepared by immunoSEQ multiplex PCR; TCRdb keeps only in-frame clonotypes and omits some of them. Of roughly 300,000 clones in the sample, 70% to 90% were seen once. The data are from a study of cytomegalovirus exposure and HLA in healthy donors. This CDR3 is built from 16 residues. Regarding the study as a whole: Some public TCRs appeared in many individuals, while most sequences were rare.

The sample was PBMCs. This receptor was identified in a woman aged 18 to 35 in good health and CMV-seronegative. The chain links TRBV1 to TRBJ2-5; the DNA was not compared with TRBD2, the D call given in the table. TRBV1 is a listed pseudogene. CDR3 loop: CTSSQDPGRRRETQYF. The CDR3 DNA reads as TGCACCAGCAGCCAAGATCCCGGGAGGAGACGAGAGACCCAGTACTTC.